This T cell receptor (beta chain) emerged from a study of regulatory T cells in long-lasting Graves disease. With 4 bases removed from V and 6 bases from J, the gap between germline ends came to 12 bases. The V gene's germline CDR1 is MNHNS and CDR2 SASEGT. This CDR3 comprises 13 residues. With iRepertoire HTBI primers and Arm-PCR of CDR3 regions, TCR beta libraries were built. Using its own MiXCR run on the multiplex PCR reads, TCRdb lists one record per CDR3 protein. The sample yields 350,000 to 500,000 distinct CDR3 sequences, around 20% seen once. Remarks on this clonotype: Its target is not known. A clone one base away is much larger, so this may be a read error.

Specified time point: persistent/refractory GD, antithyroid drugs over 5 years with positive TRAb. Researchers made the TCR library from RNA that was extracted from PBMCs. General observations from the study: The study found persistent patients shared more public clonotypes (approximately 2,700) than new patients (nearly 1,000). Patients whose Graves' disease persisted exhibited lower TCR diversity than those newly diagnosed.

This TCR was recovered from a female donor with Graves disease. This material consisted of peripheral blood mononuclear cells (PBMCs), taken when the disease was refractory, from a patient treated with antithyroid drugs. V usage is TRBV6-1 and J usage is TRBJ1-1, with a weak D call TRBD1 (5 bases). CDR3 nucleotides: TGTGCCAGCAGTGGAGATTGGGGCCCTGAAGCTTTCTTT. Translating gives CASSGDWGPEAFF.